Below, 15 T cell receptor beta chains from the same sample are listed, as sequenced in a study of molecular identifiers for immune sequencing clone quantification (dated by TCRdb to the late 2010s). The method was PCR. Sequencing relied on an Illumina HiSeq 4000. In-frame beta chains were kept once TCRdb had trimmed the public reads at Q25 with fastp and called clones with MiXCR. Each entry is one CDR3 protein sequence, shown with its most common DNA and genes. This sample is represented by 400,000 to 600,000 distinct CDR3 sequences; around a fifth of them were singletons. The ten top clones hold around 0.84% of the sample. Sequencing was performed on naive CD8+ T cells from blood, with Jurkat cell RNA spiked in. The label giving this sample's cell subset or site can be read as: FACS-sorted CD8+CD4-CCR7+CD45RA+ naive T cells. All receptors come from a human donor in good health. Some libraries in this study had Jurkat cell RNA spiked in.

Concerning this clonotype: At one of its ends the junction is not consistent with the germline gene, which may arise from a read error. The chain combines TRBV20-1 with TRBJ1-2; D gene unclear. Germline assignment: CDR1 DFQATT and CDR2 SNEGSKA (reference sequence). The CDR3 is 11 amino acids. The CDR3 nucleotides are TGTAGTGCCCGAGCTGGGAGCGGCTACACCTTC. This codes for CSARAGSGYTF.

This clonotype was picked up a small number of times. This chain joins TRBV11-2 and TRBJ2-2; TRBD1 is a possible D gene (6 bases). V was cut by 2 bases and J by 5 bases, with 15 bases left in between. Germline values: CDR1 SGHAT, CDR2 FQNNGV. The CDR3 covers 16 residues. The CDR3 DNA follows: TGTGCCAGCAGCTTACTCCAACAGGGATGGACCGGGGAGCTGTTTTTT. Protein sequence: CASSLLQQGWTGELFF.

Comments on this clonotype: A much more abundant neighbour one base away suggests this may be a read error. V and J are TRBV6-5 and TRBJ2-1; D perhaps matches TRBD2 (6 bases). The ends were cut back, 6 bases at V and 8 bases at J, with 14 bases in the middle. This CDR3 region has 13 residues. In germline, CDR1 is MNHEY, CDR2 SVGAGI. CDR3 sequence: CASRSSGADEQFF. For the CDR3, the DNA is TGTGCCAGCAGAAGTAGCGGAGCCGATGAGCAGTTCTTC.

This clonotype was picked up a small number of times. DNA of the CDR3: TGTGCCAGCAGTGAGCTCCTAGCGCCGGTCTTCTCCTACGAGCAGTACTTC. Protein: CASSELLAPVFSYEQYF. J is TRBJ2-7 and V is TRBV6-2 or TRBV6-3, with D maybe TRBD2 (6 bases). Germline CDR1 MNHEY, CDR2 SVGEGT. The CDR3 spans 17 residues. Trimming cost V 5 bases and J 0 bases, with 20 bases left between them.

This clonotype was counted ten times or more. The chain has TRBV3-1 and TRBJ2-3; D unresolved. V was pared by 4 bases and J by 2 bases, with 16 bases between. The CDR3 runs 16 residues. CDR1 and CDR2 from the germline V gene are LGHDT and YNNKEL (reference sequence). The CDR3 is CASSRDGITLTDTQYF. CDR3 bases: TGTGCCAGCAGCCGCGACGGAATAACCCTCACAGATACGCAGTATTTT.

This clonotype was found a few times. V is TRBV19 and J is TRBJ2-1, with 7 positions matching TRBD1. The trim removed 7 bases at V and 0 bases at J, leaving 3 bases unmatched. This CDR3 has 14 amino acids. Germline assignment: CDR1 LNHDA and CDR2 SQIVND (reference sequence). In nucleotides, the CDR3 is TGTGCCAGTAACAGGGGAAGCTCCTACAATGAGCAGTTCTTC. Protein: CASNRGSSYNEQFF.

V and J are TRBV12-3 or TRBV12-4 and TRBJ2-2, with a possible D match to TRBD2 (5 bases). Trimming shortened V by 6 bases and J by 2 bases, and 7 bases separated the two germline ends. The CDR3 has 13 residues. CDR3 sequence reads: CASSRDNTGELFF. CDR3 nucleotide sequence: TGTGCCAGCAGCCGGGATAACACCGGGGAGCTGTTTTTT.

J is TRBJ2-5 and V is TRBV2, with 8 bases fitting TRBD1. The J segment lost 3 bases and the V segment lost 6 bases, leaving 12 bases of the junction unmatched. The CDR3 sequence is 16 residues long. Germline CDR1 SNHLY, CDR2 FYNNEI. CDR3 sequence reads: CASRSTGAPREETQYF. DNA of the CDR3: TGTGCCAGCAGATCGACAGGGGCCCCAAGGGAAGAGACCCAGTACTTC. Full variable domain (rest looked up from reference TRBV2 and TRBJ2-5): EPEVTQTPSHQVTQMGQEVILRCVPISNHLYFYWYRQILGQKVEFLVSFYNNEISEKSEIFDDQFSVERPDGSNFTLKIRSTKLEDSAMYFCASRSTGAPREETQYFGPGTRLLVL.

The chain joins TRBV6-5 to TRBJ2-7; D perhaps matches TRBD2 (6 bases). The CDR3 length is 13 residues. The ends were cut back, 6 bases at V and 3 bases at J, with 12 bases in the middle. CDR1 and CDR2 (germline): MNHEY, SVGAGI. This CDR3 reads CASSPDYNYEQYF. The CDR3 region has the DNA TGTGCCAGCAGCCCGGACTATAACTACGAGCAGTACTTC.

The chain recombines TRBV7-9 with TRBJ2-7; unclear D gene. CDR3 length: 11 residues. V lost 7 bases and J 5 bases, leaving 9 bases between the germline ends. The germline V gene encodes CDR1 SEHNR and CDR2 FQNEAQ (reference sequence). The CDR3 region has the DNA TGTGCCAGCACATTAGGGAACGAGCAGTACGTC. Translating it yields CASTLGNEQYV.

This chain joins TRBV5-6 and TRBJ2-1, with D perhaps given as TRBD1 or TRBD2 (6 bases each). The germline V gene encodes CDR1 SGHDT and CDR2 YYEEEE. This CDR3 has 18 residues. Trimming took 5 bases from V and 2 from J, leaving 23 bases between them. The CDR3 region is CASSLSEGGPNAYNEQFF. The CDR3 DNA is TGTGCCAGCAGTTTATCCGAGGGGGGCCCGAACGCCTACAATGAGCAGTTCTTC.

This clonotype was seen ten or more times. The rearrangement joins TRBV4-3 to TRBJ2-1; D may be TRBD1 (5 bases). The CDR3 is made up of 16 amino acids. V gave up 0 bases and J gave up 2 bases, with 11 bases separating them. Germline V gives CDR1 LGHNA, CDR2 YSLEER. The CDR3 nucleotides read TGCGCCAGCAGCCAAGATTGGCAGGGTCCCTACAATGAGCAGTTCTTC. Amino acids: CASSQDWQGPYNEQFF.

This clonotype was seen a single time. A read error is possible here, since a much larger clone lies one base away. J is TRBJ2-1 and V is TRBV7-2, with no clear D. There are 14 residues in the CDR3. In germline, CDR1 is SGHTA, CDR2 FQGNSA. The V end was cut by 5 bases, the J end by 5 bases, with 13 bases between. The CDR3 bases are TGTGCCAGCAGCCCACTCCTGGGGAACAATGAGCAGTTCTTC. Its translation: CASSPLLGNNEQFF.

The chain joins TRBV20-1 to TRBJ2-2; either TRBD1 or TRBD2 may supply D (5 bases each). V shed 0 bases and J shed 4 bases, with 18 bases lying between them. Germline V CDR1 and CDR2: DFQATT, SNEGSKA (reference sequence). The CDR3 length is 17 residues. The CDR3 region has the DNA TGCAGTGCTAGAGATGGAGCGAGGGGTTCGGTCACCGGGGAGCTGTTTTTT. This gives the protein CSARDGARGSVTGELFF.

This chain links TRBV20-1 with TRBJ2-2, with TRBD2 matching 13 bases. Per germline, CDR1 DFQATT and CDR2 SNEGSKA (reference sequence). The CDR3 extends over 14 amino acids. Trimming at V came to 5 bases and at J to 3 bases, leaving 0 bases not matched to a gene. CDR3 sequence: CSAGLAGDTGELFF. The CDR3 coding sequence is TGCAGTGCTGGACTAGCGGGAGACACCGGGGAGCTGTTTTTT.